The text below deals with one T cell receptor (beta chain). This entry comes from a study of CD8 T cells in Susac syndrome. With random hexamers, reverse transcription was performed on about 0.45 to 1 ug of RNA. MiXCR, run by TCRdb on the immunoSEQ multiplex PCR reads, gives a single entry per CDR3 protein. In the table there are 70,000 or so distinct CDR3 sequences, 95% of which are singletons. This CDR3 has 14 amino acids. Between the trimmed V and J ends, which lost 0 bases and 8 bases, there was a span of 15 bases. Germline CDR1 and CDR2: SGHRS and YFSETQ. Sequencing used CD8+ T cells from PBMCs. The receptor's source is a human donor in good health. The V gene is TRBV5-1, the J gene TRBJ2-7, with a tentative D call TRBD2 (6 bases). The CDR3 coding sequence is TGCGCCAGCAGCTTGGCCGGTCAGGGAGGACAGCAGTACTTC. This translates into CASSLAGQGGQQYF.